This TCR beta chain was recovered during a study of blood T cell repertoires in COVID-19. Whole-study context: Donors in the United States, Italy and Spain gave samples during acute or convalescent COVID-19. The cDNA or gDNA used as material had been derived from T cells, B-cell-depleted T cells, or PBMCs.

The germline gives CDR1 SGHNT, CDR2 YYREEE (reference sequence). The CDR3 runs 15 residues. V lost 5 bases and J lost 9; bases outside the gene matches: 8. Original processing methods: Using reference gene primer amplification, nucleated cell counts were estimated. TCRdb's table, derived via immunoSEQ multiplex PCR, lists solely in-frame clones and lacks some. V, J and clone size are those of that table, while D and trimming were read from the DNA. The table has 16,000 or so clones, about 87% seen once. This sequence originates from a human donor in a cohort sampled during active COVID-19. The chain is built from TRBV5-4 and TRBJ2-1; 13 bases are shared with TRBD2. The sequenced material came from peripheral blood. DNA of the CDR3: TGTGCCAGCAGACTAGCGGGGGGGCGGAGGGGTGAGCAGTTCTTC. The encoded protein is CASRLAGGRRGEQFF. Looking up the rest from reference TRBV5-4 and TRBJ2-1 gives the full variable domain: ETGVTQSPTHLIKTRGQQVTLRCSSQSGHNTVSWYQQALGQGPQFIFQYYREEENGRGNFPPRFSGLQFPNYSSELNVNALELDDSALYLCASRLAGGRRGEQFFGPGTRLTVL.